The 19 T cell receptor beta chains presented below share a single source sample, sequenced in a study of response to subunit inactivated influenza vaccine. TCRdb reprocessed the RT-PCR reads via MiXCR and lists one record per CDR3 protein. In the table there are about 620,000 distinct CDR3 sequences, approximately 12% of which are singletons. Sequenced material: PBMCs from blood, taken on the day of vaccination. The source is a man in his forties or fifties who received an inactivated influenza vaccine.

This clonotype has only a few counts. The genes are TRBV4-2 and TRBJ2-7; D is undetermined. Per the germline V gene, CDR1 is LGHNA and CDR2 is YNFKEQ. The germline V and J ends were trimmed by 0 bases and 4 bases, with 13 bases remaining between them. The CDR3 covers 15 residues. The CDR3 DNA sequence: TGTGCCAGCAGCCAAGATTGGGTGGTTGGGTACGAGCAGTACTTC. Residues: CASSQDWVVGYEQYF.

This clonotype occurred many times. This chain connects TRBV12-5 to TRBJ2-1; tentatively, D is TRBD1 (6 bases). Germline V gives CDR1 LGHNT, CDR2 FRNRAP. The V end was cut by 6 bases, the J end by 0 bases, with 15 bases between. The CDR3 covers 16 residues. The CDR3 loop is CASGDRTASSYNEQFF. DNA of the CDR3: TGTGCTAGTGGGGACCGGACAGCGAGCTCCTACAATGAGCAGTTCTTC.

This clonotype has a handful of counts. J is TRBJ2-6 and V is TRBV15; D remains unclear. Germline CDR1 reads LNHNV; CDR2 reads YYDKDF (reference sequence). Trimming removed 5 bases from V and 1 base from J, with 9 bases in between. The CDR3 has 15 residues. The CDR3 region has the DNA TGTGCCACCAGCCGACGAGAGTCTGGGGCCAACGTCCTGACTTTC. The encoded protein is CATSRRESGANVLTF.

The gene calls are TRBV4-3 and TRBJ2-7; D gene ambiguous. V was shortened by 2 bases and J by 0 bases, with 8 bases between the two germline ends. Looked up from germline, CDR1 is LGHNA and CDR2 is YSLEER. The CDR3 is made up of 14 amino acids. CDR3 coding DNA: TGCGCCAGCAGCCAAACAGCCTTCTCCTACGAGCAGTACTTC. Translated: CASSQTAFSYEQYF.

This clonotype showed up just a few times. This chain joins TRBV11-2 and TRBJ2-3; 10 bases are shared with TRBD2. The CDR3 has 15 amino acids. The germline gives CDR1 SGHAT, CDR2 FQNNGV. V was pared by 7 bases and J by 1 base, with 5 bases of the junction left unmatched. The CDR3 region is CASTHLAGGTDTQYF. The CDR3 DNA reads TGTGCCAGCACCCACCTAGCGGGGGGCACAGATACGCAGTATTTT. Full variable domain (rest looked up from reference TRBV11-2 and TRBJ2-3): EAGVAQSPRYKIIEKRQSVAFWCNPISGHATLYWYQQILGQGPKLLIQFQNNGVVDDSQLPKDRFSAERLKGVDSTLKIQPAKLEDSAVYLCASTHLAGGTDTQYFGPGTRLTVL.

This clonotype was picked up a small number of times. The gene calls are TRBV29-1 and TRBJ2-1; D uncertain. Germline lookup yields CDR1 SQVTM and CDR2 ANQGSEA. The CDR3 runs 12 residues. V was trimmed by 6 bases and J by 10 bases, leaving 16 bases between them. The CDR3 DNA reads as TGCAGCGTGGAGTCGCGTCTTCGCGAGCAGTTCTTC. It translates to CSVESRLREQFF.

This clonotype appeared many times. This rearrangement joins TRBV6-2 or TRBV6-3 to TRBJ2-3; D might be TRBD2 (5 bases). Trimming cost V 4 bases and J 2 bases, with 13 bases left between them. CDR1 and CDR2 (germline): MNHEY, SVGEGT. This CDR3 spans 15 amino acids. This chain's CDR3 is CASSFARLHTDTQYF. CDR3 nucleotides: TGTGCCAGCAGTTTCGCCCGACTACACACAGATACGCAGTATTTT.

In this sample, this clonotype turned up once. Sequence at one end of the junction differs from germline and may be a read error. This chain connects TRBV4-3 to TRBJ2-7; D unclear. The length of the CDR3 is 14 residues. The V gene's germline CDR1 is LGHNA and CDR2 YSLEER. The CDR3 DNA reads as TGCACCAGCAGCCAAGAGCACGTAACCTACGAGCAGTACTTC. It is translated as CTSSQEHVTYEQYF.

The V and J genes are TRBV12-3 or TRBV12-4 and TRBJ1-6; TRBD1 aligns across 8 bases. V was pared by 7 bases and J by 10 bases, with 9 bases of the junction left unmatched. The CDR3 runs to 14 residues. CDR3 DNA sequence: TGTGCCAGCACTCTGGACAGGGTATACTCACCCCTCCACTTT. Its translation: CASTLDRVYSPLHF.

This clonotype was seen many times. The CDR3 sequence: CASSESYEQYF. CDR3 nucleotides: TGTGCCAGCAGCGAGTCCTACGAGCAGTACTTC. The J gene is TRBJ2-7, the V gene TRBV7-9; no reliable D call. CDR1 and CDR2 from the germline V gene are SEHNR and FQNEAQ (reference sequence). This CDR3 spans 11 amino acids. V lost 5 bases and J 1 base, leaving 3 bases between the germline ends.

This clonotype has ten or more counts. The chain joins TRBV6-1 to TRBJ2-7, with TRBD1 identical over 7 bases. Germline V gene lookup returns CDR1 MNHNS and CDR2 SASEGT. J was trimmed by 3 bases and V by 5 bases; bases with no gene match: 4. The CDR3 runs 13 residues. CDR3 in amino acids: CASSITGDYEQYF. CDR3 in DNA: TGTGCCAGCAGTATAACAGGGGACTACGAGCAGTACTTC.

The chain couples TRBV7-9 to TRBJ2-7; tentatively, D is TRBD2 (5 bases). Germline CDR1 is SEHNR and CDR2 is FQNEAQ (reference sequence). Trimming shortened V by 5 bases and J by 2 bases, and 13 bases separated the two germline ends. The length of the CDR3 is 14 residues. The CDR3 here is CASSPALAPYEQYF. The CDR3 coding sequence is TGTGCCAGCAGCCCGGCCCTAGCCCCCTACGAGCAGTACTTC.

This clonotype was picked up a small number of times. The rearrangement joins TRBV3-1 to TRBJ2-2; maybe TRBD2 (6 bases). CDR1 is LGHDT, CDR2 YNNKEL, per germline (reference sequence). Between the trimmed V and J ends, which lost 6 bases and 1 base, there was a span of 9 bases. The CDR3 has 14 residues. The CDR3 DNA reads TGTGCCAGCAGGCGGGGTGAGAACACCGGGGAGCTGTTTTTT. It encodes CASRRGENTGELFF. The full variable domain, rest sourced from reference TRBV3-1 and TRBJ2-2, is DTAVSQTPKYLVTQMGNDKSIKCEQNLGHDTMYWYKQDSKKFLKIMFSYNNKELIINETVPNRFSPKSPDKAHLNLHINSLELGDSAVYFCASRRGENTGELFFGEGSRLTVL.

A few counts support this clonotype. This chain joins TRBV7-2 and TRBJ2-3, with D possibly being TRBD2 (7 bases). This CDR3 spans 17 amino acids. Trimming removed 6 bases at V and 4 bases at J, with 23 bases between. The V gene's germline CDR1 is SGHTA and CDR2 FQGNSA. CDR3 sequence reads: CASSFLMGGGRSDTQYF. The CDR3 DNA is TGTGCCAGCAGTTTCCTTATGGGGGGGGGCAGGTCAGATACGCAGTATTTT.

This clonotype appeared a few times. CDR3 DNA: TGTGCCAGCAGCAGACAGGGCCCGGGGGCCAACGTCCTGACTTTC. It yields the protein CASSRQGPGANVLTF. This chain links TRBV12-3 or TRBV12-4 with TRBJ2-6, with 7 bases aligning to TRBD1. The CDR3 extends over 15 amino acids. V gave up 6 bases and J gave up 4 bases; unmatched junction bases: 6.

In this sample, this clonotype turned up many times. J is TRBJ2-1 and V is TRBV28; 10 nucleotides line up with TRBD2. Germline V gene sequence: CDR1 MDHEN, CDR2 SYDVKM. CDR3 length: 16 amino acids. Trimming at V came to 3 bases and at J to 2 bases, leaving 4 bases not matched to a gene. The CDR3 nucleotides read TGTGCCAGCAGTTTGACTAGCGGGCCCCCCTACAATGAGCAGTTCTTC. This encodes CASSLTSGPPYNEQFF. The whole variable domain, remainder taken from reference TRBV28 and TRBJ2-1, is DVKVTQSSRYLVKRTGEKVFLECVQDMDHENMFWYRQDPGLGLRLIYFSYDVKMKEKGDIPEGYSVSREKKERFSLILESASTNQTSMYLCASSLTSGPPYNEQFFGPGTRLTVL.

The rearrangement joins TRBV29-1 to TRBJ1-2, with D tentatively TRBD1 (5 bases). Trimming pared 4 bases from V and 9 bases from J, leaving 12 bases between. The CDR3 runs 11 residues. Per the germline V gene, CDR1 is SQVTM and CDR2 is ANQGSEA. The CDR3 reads CSVGAGIRYTF. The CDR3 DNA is TGCAGCGTTGGGGCAGGGATTCGCTACACCTTC.

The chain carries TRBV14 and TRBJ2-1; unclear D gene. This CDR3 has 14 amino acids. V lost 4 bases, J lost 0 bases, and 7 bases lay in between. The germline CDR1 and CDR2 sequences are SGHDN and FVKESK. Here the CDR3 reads CASSPRISYNEQFF. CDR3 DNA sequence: TGTGCCAGCAGCCCCCGGATCTCCTACAATGAGCAGTTCTTC.

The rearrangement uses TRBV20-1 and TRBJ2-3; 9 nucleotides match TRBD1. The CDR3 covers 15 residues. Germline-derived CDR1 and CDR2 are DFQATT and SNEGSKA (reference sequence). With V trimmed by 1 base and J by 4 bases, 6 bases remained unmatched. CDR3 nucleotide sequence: TGCAGTGCTAGAGGATCACAGGGGGCATCAGATACGCAGTATTTT. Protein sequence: CSARGSQGASDTQYF.